Shown below are 9 T cell receptor beta chains from a single sample sequenced in a study of cytomegalovirus exposure and HLA in healthy donors. Here immunoSEQ multiplex PCR was the method, and the copy in TCRdb shows in-frame clones only, minus some. The sample shows hundreds of thousands of clones, 86% of them seen only once. What was sequenced was PBMCs. Receptors were obtained from a woman under 30 in good health and CMV-seronegative.

The rearrangement joins TRBV9 to TRBJ2-7; TRBD2 is a possible D gene (6 bases). Germline V gives CDR1 SGDLS, CDR2 YYNGEE. V lost 4 bases to trimming and J lost 3 bases, with 17 bases between them. The CDR3 is 15 amino acids. CDR3 sequence: CASSPPASAFYEQYF. CDR3 bases: TGTGCCAGCAGCCCCCCCGCTAGCGCGTTCTACGAGCAGTACTTC. The full variable domain, completed using reference TRBV9 and TRBJ2-7, is DSGVTQTPKHLITATGQRVTLRCSPRSGDLSVYWYQQSLDQGLQFLIQYYNGEERAKGNILERFSAQQFPDLHSELNLSSLELGDSALYFCASSPPASAFYEQYFGPGTRLTVT.

The chain has TRBV7-7 and TRBJ2-3, with D possibly TRBD1 on 6 matching bases. CDR1 is SSHAT, CDR2 FNYEAQ, per germline (reference sequence). The V and J ends lost 3 bases and 5 bases respectively, with 15 bases between them. The CDR3 runs 15 residues. The CDR3, as DNA: TGTGCCAGCAGCTTGGGGTTGGGGGCCCAAGATACGCAGTATTTT. As protein: CASSLGLGAQDTQYF.

The genes are TRBV6-6 and TRBJ1-1; no definite D call. The CDR3 has 13 amino acids. Trimming took off 8 bases at V and 2 bases at J, with 12 bases between the two ends. Looked up from germline, CDR1 is MNHNY and CDR2 is SVGAGI (reference sequence). Here the CDR3 DNA reads TGTGCCAGCGGCCCGGGGTCTAACACTGAAGCTTTCTTT. Protein product: CASGPGSNTEAFF.

V usage is TRBV28 and J usage is TRBJ1-1, with D possibly being TRBD1 (6 bases). Trimming left V 6 bases short and J 1 base short, with 12 bases between. Germline lookup yields CDR1 MDHEN and CDR2 SYDVKM. This CDR3 comprises 14 residues. The CDR3 sequence: CASRPQGRNTEAFF. DNA for the CDR3: TGTGCCAGCAGACCACAGGGTCGGAACACTGAAGCTTTCTTT. The full variable domain, completed using reference TRBV28 and TRBJ1-1, is DVKVTQSSRYLVKRTGEKVFLECVQDMDHENMFWYRQDPGLGLRLIYFSYDVKMKEKGDIPEGYSVSREKKERFSLILESASTNQTSMYLCASRPQGRNTEAFFGQGTRLTVV.

The gene calls are TRBV14 and TRBJ1-2, with D possibly being TRBD1 (6 bases). V shed 6 bases and J shed 5 bases, with 13 bases lying between them. CDR1 is SGHDN and CDR2 is FVKESK in the germline V gene. The CDR3 extends over 13 amino acids. Here the CDR3 reads CASSPSGDYGYTF. As DNA, the CDR3 is TGTGCCAGCAGTCCGTCAGGGGATTATGGCTACACCTTC.

CDR3 sequence: CASSLDAGSGELFF. CDR3 sequence (DNA): TGCGCCAGCAGCTTGGATGCGGGTTCCGGGGAGCTGTTTTTT. The J gene is TRBJ2-2, the V gene TRBV5-1, with D perhaps matching TRBD2 (5 bases). Germline V gives CDR1 SGHRS, CDR2 YFSETQ. The CDR3 consists of 14 residues. V was clipped by 0 bases and J by 6 bases, with 9 bases between them.

This chain's CDR3 is CASTYSDTQYF. CDR3 in DNA: TGTGCCAGCACTTATTCAGATACGCAGTATTTT. The V and J genes are TRBV2 and TRBJ2-3, with D unclear. Germline CDR1 SNHLY, CDR2 FYNNEI. Trimming shortened V by 7 bases and J by 4 bases, and 6 bases separated the two germline ends. CDR3 size: 11 residues.

The chain employs TRBV9 and TRBJ2-1; TRBD2 is a possible D gene (6 bases). The CDR3 has 20 amino acids. Germline-derived CDR1 and CDR2 are SGDLS and YYNGEE. Trimming removed 2 bases at V and 0 bases at J, with 24 bases between. As DNA, the CDR3 is TGTGCCAGCAGCGTGGGGGGTTACGGCGGCAGCGAAAGCTCCTACAATGAGCAGTTCTTC. It translates to CASSVGGYGGSESSYNEQFF.

This sequence joins TRBV7-2 and TRBJ2-1; 8 positions agree with TRBD2. V was pared by 6 bases and J by 3 bases, with 10 bases of the junction left unmatched. CDR1 is SGHTA, CDR2 FQGNSA, per germline. The CDR3 is 16 residues long. The CDR3 loop is CASSSLAVGVYNEQFF. CDR3 sequence (DNA): TGTGCCAGCAGTTCACTAGCGGTTGGGGTCTACAATGAGCAGTTCTTC.